What follows describes a single TCR beta chain. V gave up 6 bases and J gave up 2 bases; unmatched junction bases: 8. From germline, CDR1 is LNHDA and CDR2 SQIVND (reference sequence). The CDR3 is made up of 17 amino acids. Primers: 60 Vbeta forward and 13 Jbeta reverse. The data were produced by immunoSEQ multiplex PCR, yet TCRdb's version contains in-frame clones alone and is incomplete. There are over 110,000 clones in the sample, with 0.8% to 1% held by the top ten. This entry belongs to a study of cytomegalovirus exposure and HLA in healthy donors. This clonotype originated in a male donor in good health and CMV-seronegative. This chain joins TRBV19 and TRBJ1-3, with 12 bases matching TRBD1. Sequenced sample: PBMCs. This chain's CDR3 is CASSFEGQGAPGNTIYF. CDR3 DNA sequence: TGTGCCAGTAGCTTTGAGGGACAGGGGGCGCCTGGAAACACCATATATTTT.